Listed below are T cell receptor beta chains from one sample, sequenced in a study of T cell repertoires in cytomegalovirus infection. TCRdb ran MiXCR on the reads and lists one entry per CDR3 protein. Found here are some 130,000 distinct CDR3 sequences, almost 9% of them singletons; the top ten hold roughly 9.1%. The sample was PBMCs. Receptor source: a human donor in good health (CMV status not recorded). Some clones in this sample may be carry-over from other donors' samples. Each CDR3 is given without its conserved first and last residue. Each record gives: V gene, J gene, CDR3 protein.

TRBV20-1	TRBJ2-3	SAEARGAGDTQY
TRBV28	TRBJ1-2	ASSYGQGKGGYT
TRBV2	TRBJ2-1	ASRGLAGGSNEQF
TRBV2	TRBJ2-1	ASSVGGSSYNEQF
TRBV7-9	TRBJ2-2	ARTRGGTNTGELF
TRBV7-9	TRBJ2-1	ASSKRSGGGSYNEQF
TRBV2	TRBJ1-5	ASSVGSSNQPQH
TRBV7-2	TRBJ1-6	ASSLQVTLNSPLH
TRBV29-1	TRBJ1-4	SVRDSNEKLF
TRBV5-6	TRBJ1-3	ASSSPPRRGNTIY
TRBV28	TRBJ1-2	ASSRDRAHYGYT
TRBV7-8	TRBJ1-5	ASSPHLREPGSDEVDQPQH
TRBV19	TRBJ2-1	ASSDWTNNEQF
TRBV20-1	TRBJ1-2	SAPPRTAIDGYT
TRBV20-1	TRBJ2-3	SARDPALGRGDTQY
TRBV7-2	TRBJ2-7	ASSYGVWYEQY
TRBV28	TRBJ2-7	ASGTSGGIYEQY
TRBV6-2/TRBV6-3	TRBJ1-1	ASSYRVIGTEAF
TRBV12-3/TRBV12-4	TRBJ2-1	ASRVAGQAYNEQF
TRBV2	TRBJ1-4	ASKLRDRDEKLF
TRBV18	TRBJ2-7	ASSLAGQGAYEQY
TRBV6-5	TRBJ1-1	ASSTWSANTEAF
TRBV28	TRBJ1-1	ASSSPGVGQGYTEAF
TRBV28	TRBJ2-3	ASAPRSWTPPDTQY
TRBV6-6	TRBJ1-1	ASSYSTEAF
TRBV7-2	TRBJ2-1	ASSLTSGRDI